These 9 T cell receptor beta chains were all obtained from the same sample, sequenced in a study of T cells in Graves' hyperthyroidism and ophthalmopathy. From RNA transcripts, TCR beta CDR3 regions were amplified. When the TCR CDR3 underwent first-round RT-PCR, the HTBI primer set was used. TCRdb analysed the multiplex PCR reads with MiXCR anew, one entry per CDR3 protein. This sample has around 210,000 distinct CDR3 sequences; 17% occur once, and the top ten carry 40% to 65%. Sequenced input: blood. The receptors here all came from a woman aged 50 to 65 with Graves' hyperthyroidism.

This clonotype was observed a handful of times. The chain combines TRBV18 with TRBJ2-4; no firm D call. CDR1 and CDR2 from the germline V gene are KGHSH and LQKENI. V dropped 2 bases and J dropped 8 bases, with 19 bases sitting between them. This CDR3 contains 16 residues. CDR3: CASSPARVGGGDIQYF. The DNA for the CDR3 is TGTGCCAGCTCACCAGCCCGAGTTGGCGGTGGGGACATTCAGTACTTC. Filled out from reference TRBV18 and TRBJ2-4, the complete variable domain reads NAGVMQNPRHLVRRRGQEARLRCSPMKGHSHVYWYRQLPEEGLKFMVYLQKENIIDESGMPKERFSAEFPKEGPSILRIQQVVRGDSAAYFCASSPARVGGGDIQYFGAGTRLSVL.

This clonotype has more than one count but fewer than ten. The V and J genes are TRBV29-1 and TRBJ2-2; no definite D call. The CDR3 runs to 13 residues. Germline V lookup: CDR1 SQVTM, CDR2 ANQGSEA. V was pared by 3 bases and J by 10 bases, with 15 bases between. The CDR3, as DNA: TGCAGCGTTGACGCTTCTGGCATGGAGGAGCTGTTTTTT. Its protein is CSVDASGMEELFF.

This clonotype was counted at least ten times. The chain joins TRBV3-1 to TRBJ1-1; the D is unclear. CDR3 length: 13 residues. The V end was cut by 0 bases, the J end by 5 bases, with 7 bases between. Germline lookup yields CDR1 LGHDT and CDR2 YNNKEL (reference sequence). CDR3 DNA: TGTGCCAGCAGCCAAGATATGAGTACTGAAGCTTTCTTT. Its translation: CASSQDMSTEAFF.

The table lists this clonotype with a few counts. The rearrangement uses TRBV27 and TRBJ1-5, with 9 bases that match TRBD1. Germline values: CDR1 MNHEY, CDR2 SMNVEV (reference sequence). With 6 bases clipped from V and 3 bases from J, the junction kept 3 bases outside the gene matches. The CDR3 covers 14 residues. The CDR3 spells CASRNRGLNQPQHF. DNA of the CDR3: TGTGCCAGCAGGAACAGGGGGCTCAATCAGCCCCAGCATTTT.

In its sample, this clonotype was seen a few times. At one boundary the junction diverges from the germline segment, which might be a read error. This rearrangement joins TRBV7-2 to TRBJ1-2; possibly TRBD1 for D (5 bases). The germline V gene encodes CDR1 SGHTA and CDR2 FQGNSA. The CDR3 loop spans 15 amino acids. The CDR3 here is CASSLATQANYGYTF. CDR3 nucleotides: TGTGCCAGCAGCTTAGCGACACAGGCTAATTATGGCTACACCTTC.

This clonotype was picked up a small number of times. The genes are TRBV6-1 and TRBJ2-1, with D perhaps TRBD1 (6 bases). Trimming stripped 0 bases from V and 7 bases from J, with 13 bases between. Germline-derived CDR1 and CDR2 are MNHNS and SASEGT. The CDR3 contains 15 residues. The CDR3 reads CASSEALAGDNEQFF. The CDR3 DNA sequence: TGTGCCAGCAGTGAAGCGCTGGCAGGGGATAATGAGCAGTTCTTC.

The chain joins TRBV12-5 to TRBJ2-5, with TRBD2 matching over 7 bases. The closer fit of TRBJ2-1 to the DNA end suggests the J call may be wrong. CDR3 length equals 16 residues. Germline CDR1 LGHNT, CDR2 FRNRAP. The CDR3 nucleotides are TGTGCTAGTGGTTTGGGGGTGCGGGGGAACCAAGAGACCCAGTTCTTC. Its protein product is CASGLGVRGNQETQFF.

The sample holds many counts of this clonotype. V usage is TRBV12-3 or TRBV12-4 and J usage is TRBJ2-5, with D possibly TRBD1 on 6 matching bases. The V end lost 3 bases, the J end lost 5 bases, and 16 bases lay between the germline ends. CDR3 length: 15 amino acids. CDR3 protein: CASSLGAGAGETQYF. CDR3 DNA sequence: TGTGCCAGCAGTTTGGGGGCAGGCGCTGGGGAGACCCAGTACTTC.

This clonotype was seen repeatedly, ten times or more. The chain is built from TRBV7-9 and TRBJ1-5, with TRBD1 identical over 9 bases. This CDR3 region has 16 residues. The V and J ends lost 2 bases and 5 bases, in that order; junction bases with no gene match: 7. Germline loops: CDR1 SEHNR, CDR2 FQNEAQ (reference sequence). CDR3 sequence: CASSLWGTGPDQPQHF. Written as DNA, the CDR3 is TGTGCCAGCAGCTTATGGGGGACAGGGCCCGATCAGCCCCAGCATTTT.